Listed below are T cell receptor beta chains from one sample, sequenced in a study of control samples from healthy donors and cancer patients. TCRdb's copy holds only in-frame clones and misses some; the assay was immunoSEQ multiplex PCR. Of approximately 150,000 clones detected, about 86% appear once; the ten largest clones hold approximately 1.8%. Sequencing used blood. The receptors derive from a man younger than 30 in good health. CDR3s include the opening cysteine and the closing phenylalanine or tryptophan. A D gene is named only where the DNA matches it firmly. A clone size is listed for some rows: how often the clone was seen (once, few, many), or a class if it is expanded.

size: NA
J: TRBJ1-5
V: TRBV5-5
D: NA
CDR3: CASSKILSNQPQHF
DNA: TGTGCCAGCAGCAAGATCCTGAGCAATCAGCCCCAGCATTTT

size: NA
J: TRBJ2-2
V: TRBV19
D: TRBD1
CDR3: CASSTGTAGELFF
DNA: TGTGCCAGTAGTACCGGGACAGCCGGGGAGCTGTTTTTT

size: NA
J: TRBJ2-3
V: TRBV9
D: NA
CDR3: CASSVGPRDIDTQYF
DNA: TGTGCCAGCAGCGTCGGACCTAGGGATATAGATACGCAGTATTTT

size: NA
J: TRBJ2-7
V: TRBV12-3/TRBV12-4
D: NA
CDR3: CASSLPGTYEQYF
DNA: TGTGCCAGCAGTTTGCCGGGAACCTACGAGCAGTACTTC

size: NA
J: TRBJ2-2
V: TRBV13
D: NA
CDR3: CASSDRKRLNTGELFF
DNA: TGTGCCAGCAGCGACAGGAAAAGGCTGAACACCGGGGAGCTGTTTTTT

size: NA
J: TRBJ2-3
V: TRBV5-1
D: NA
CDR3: CASSLGTTSTDTQYF
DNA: TGCGCCAGCAGCTTGGGGACAACTAGCACAGATACGCAGTATTTT

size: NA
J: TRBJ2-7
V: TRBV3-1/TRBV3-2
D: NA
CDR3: CASRAGTNSYEQYF
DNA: TGTGCCAGCAGGGCCGGGACCAACTCCTACGAGCAGTACTTC

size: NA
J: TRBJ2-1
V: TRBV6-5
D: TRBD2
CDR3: CASSYLAGGSYNEQFF
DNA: TGTGCCAGCAGTTACTTAGCGGGGGGCTCCTACAATGAGCAGTTCTTC

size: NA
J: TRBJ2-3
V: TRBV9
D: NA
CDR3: CASSVGGRPTDTQYF
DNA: TGTGCCAGCAGCGTAGGAGGCCGGCCCACAGATACGCAGTATTTT

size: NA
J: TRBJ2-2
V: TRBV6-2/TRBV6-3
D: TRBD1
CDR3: CASSPTGEIHTGELFF
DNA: TGTGCCAGCAGCCCTACAGGGGAGATACACACCGGGGAGCTGTTTTTT

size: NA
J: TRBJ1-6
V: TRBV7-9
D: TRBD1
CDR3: CASSGQGRSPLHF
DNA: TGTGCCAGCAGCGGACAGGGGCGGTCACCCCTCCACTTT

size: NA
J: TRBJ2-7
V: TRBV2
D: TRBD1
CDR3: CASSPGTENYEQYF
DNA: TGTGCCAGCAGCCCCGGGACAGAAAACTACGAGCAGTACTTC

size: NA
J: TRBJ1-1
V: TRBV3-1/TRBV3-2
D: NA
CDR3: CASSPYSGLMNTEAFF
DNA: TGTGCCAGCAGCCCCTACTCGGGACTCATGAACACTGAAGCTTTCTTT

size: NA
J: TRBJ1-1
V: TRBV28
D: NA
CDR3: CASSLYGTSEAFF
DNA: TGTGCCAGCAGTTTATATGGGACAAGTGAAGCTTTCTTT

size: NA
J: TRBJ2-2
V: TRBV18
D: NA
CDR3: CASSSGGENTGELFF
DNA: TGTGCCAGCTCCTCCGGCGGGGAGAACACCGGGGAGCTGTTTTTT

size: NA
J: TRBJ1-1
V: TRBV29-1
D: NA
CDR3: CSVVWQPNTEAFF
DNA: TGCAGCGTTGTTTGGCAGCCCAACACTGAAGCTTTCTTT

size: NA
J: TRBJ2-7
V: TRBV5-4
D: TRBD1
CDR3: CASSPDRAYEQYF
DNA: TGTGCCAGCAGCCCCGACAGGGCCTACGAGCAGTACTTC

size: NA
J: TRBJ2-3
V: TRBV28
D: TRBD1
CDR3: CASSSRTGTDTQYF
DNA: TGTGCCAGCAGTTCCCGGACAGGGACAGATACGCAGTATTTT

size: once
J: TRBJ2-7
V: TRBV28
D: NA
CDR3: CASSLGAGYEQYF
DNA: TGTGCCAGCAGTTTGGGCGCGGGCTACGAGCAGTACTTC

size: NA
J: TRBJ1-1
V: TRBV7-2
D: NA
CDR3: CASSYAGWAAMNTEAFF
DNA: TGTGCCAGCAGCTACGCGGGTTGGGCGGCCATGAACACTGAAGCTTTCTTT

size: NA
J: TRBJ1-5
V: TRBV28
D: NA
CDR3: CASSLSGSGNQPQHF
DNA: TGTGCCAGCAGTTTATCCGGGTCGGGCAATCAGCCCCAGCATTTT

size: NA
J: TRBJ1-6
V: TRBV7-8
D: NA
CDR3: CASSSLQGENSPLHF
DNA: TGTGCCAGCAGCTCGCTCCAGGGTGAAAACTCACCCCTCCACTTT

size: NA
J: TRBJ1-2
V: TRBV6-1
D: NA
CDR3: CASSEGAGANYGYTF
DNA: TGTGCCAGCAGTGAAGGAGCCGGAGCTAACTATGGCTACACCTTC

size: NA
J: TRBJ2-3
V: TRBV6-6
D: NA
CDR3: CASSPRGASTDTQYF
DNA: TGTGCCAGCAGTCCTAGGGGGGCCAGCACAGATACGCAGTATTTT

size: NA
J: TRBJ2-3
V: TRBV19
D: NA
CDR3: CASSIGRNTDTQYF
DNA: TGTGCCAGTAGTATAGGGCGGAACACAGATACGCAGTATTTT

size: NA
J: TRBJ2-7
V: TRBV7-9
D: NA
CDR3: CASSLTGQQNEQYF
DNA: TGTGCCAGCAGCTTAACAGGCCAGCAAAACGAGCAGTACTTC

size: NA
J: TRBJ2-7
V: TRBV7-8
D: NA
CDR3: CASSWDGTYEQYF
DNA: TGTGCCAGCAGCTGGGACGGAACCTACGAGCAGTACTTC

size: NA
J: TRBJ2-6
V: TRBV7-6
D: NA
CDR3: CASSPGPSGSGANVLTF
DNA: TGTGCCAGCAGCCCGGGACCTTCGGGCTCTGGGGCCAACGTCCTGACTTTC

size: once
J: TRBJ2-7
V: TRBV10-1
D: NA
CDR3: CAWHRTRGTGEQYF
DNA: TGCGCCTGGCATAGAACCAGGGGGACTGGTGAGCAGTACTTC

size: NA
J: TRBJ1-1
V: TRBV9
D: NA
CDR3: CASSGTGGTMNTEAFF
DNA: TGTGCCAGCAGCGGAACAGGAGGGACAATGAACACTGAAGCTTTCTTT

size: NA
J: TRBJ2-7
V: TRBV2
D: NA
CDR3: CASSGSASLNYEQYF
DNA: TGTGCCAGCAGTGGCTCGGCCTCCCTTAACTACGAGCAGTACTTC